Below, 3 T cell receptor beta chains from the same sample are listed, as sequenced in a study of glioma-infiltrating T cells. TCR alpha and beta CDR3 regions were amplified from RNA using iRepertoire nested multiplex PCR. TCRdb re-derived calls from the multiplex PCR reads in MiXCR, one entry per CDR3 protein. There are around 350,000 distinct CDR3 sequences in the sample; approximately 42% occur only once, and around 12% lies in the top ten. The sequenced sample consisted of glioma tissue, nonneoplastic brain tissue, or PBMCs (not recorded which). The receptors come from a human donor with low-grade glioma or glioblastoma, undergoing nonglioma brain surgery, or in good health (not recorded which).

CDR3 residues: CASSFLTGGRAETQYF. CDR3 nucleotides: TGTGCCAGCAGCTTTCTAACGGGAGGAAGGGCAGAGACCCAGTACTTC. V is TRBV5-4 and J is TRBJ2-5; 7 bases align to TRBD2. Germline trimming cut 2 bases from V and 4 bases from J; bases unmatched to any gene: 11. Germline CDR1 is SGHNT and CDR2 is YYREEE (reference sequence). The CDR3 runs 16 residues.

This clonotype has more than one count but fewer than ten. The chain is built from TRBV20-1 and TRBJ2-7; no definite D call. The V end was cut by 6 bases, the J end by 1 base, with 13 bases between. Per germline, CDR1 DFQATT and CDR2 SNEGSKA (reference sequence). The CDR3 totals 13 residues. The CDR3 DNA follows: TGCAGTGCGACCCAGACGTATTCCTACGAGCAGTACTTC. It encodes CSATQTYSYEQYF.

The V gene is TRBV6-2 or TRBV6-3, the J gene TRBJ2-1, with D unresolved. The ends were cut back, 4 bases at V and 0 bases at J, with 7 bases in the middle. Germline V gives CDR1 MNHEY, CDR2 SVGEGT. The CDR3 length is 14 residues. The CDR3 loop reads CASSWHRSYNEQFF. The CDR3 DNA reads TGTGCCAGCAGTTGGCATCGCTCCTACAATGAGCAGTTCTTC.